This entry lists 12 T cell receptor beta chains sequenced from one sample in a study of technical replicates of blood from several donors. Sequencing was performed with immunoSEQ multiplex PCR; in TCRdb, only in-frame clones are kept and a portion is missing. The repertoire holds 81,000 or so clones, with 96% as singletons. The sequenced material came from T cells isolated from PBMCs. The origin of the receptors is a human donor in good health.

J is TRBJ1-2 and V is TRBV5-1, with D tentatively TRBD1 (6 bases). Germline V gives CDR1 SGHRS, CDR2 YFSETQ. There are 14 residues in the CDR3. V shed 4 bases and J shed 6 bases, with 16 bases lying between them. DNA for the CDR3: TGCGCCAGCAGCGCCCAGGGGACCGAGCATGGCTACACCTTC. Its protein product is CASSAQGTEHGYTF.

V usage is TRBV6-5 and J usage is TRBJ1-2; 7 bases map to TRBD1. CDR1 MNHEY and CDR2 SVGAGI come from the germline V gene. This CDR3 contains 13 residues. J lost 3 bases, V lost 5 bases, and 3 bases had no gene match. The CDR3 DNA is TGTGCCAGCAGTCGAGGGGGCTACTATGGCTACACCTTC. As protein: CASSRGGYYGYTF.

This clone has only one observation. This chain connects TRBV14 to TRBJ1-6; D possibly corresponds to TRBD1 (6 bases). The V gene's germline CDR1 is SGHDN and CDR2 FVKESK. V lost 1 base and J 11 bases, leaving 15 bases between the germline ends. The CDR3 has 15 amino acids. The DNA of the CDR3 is TGTGCCAGCAGCCAAGCATGGGGGCGCAGCGCACCCCTCCACTTT. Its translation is CASSQAWGRSAPLHF.

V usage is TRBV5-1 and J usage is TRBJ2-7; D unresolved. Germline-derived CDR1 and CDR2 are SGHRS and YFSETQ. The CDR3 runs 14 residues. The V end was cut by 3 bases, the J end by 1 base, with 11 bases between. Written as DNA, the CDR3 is TGCGCCAGCAGCTCAAACCCTCTATCCTACGAGCAGTACTTC. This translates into CASSSNPLSYEQYF.

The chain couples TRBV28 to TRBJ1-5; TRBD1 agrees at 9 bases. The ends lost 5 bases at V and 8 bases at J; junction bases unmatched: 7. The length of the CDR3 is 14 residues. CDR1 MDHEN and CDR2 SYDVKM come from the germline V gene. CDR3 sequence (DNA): TGTGCCAGCAGTGGCCGGGACAGGGTGAAGCCCCAGCATTTT. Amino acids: CASSGRDRVKPQHF.

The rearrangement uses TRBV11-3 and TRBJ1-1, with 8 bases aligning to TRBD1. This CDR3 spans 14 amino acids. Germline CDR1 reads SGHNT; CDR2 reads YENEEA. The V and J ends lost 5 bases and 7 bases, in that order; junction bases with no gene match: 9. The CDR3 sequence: CASSGQGAKLEAFF. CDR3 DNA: TGTGCCAGCAGCGGGCAGGGGGCAAAACTTGAAGCTTTCTTT.

CDR3 sequence reads: CASSSREADTGELFF. The DNA of the CDR3 is TGTGCCAGCAGCTCCCGGGAGGCAGACACCGGGGAGCTGTTTTTT. V gene TRBV13 combines with J gene TRBJ2-2; 7 bases match TRBD2. CDR1 and CDR2 (germline): PRHDT, FYEKMQ (reference sequence). The CDR3 runs 15 residues. V shed 4 bases and J 3 bases; nucleotides not matched to a gene: 5.

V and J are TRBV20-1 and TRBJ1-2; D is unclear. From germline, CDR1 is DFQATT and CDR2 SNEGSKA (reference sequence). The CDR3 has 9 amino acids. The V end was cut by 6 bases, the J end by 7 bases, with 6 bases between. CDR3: CSARRGYTF. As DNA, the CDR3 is TGCAGTGCCAGACGTGGCTACACCTTC.

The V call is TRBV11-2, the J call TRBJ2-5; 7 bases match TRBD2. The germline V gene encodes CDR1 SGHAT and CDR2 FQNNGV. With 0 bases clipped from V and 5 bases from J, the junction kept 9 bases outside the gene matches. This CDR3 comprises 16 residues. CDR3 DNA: TGTGCCAGCAGCTTAGAAAATTGGGAGGGTGGTGAGACCCAGTACTTC. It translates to CASSLENWEGGETQYF.

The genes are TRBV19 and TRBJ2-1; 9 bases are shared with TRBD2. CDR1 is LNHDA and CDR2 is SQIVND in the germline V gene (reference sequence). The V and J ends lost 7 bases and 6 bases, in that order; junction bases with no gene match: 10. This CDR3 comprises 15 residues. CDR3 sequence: CASTGLASSTNEQFF. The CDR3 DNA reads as TGTGCCAGTACCGGACTAGCGTCATCGACCAATGAGCAGTTCTTC.

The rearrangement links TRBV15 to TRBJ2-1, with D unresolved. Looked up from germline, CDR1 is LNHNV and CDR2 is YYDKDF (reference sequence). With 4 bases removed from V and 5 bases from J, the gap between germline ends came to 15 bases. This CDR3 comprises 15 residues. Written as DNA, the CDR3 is TGTGCCACCAGCACTCGGCATAGCACCCACAATGAGCAGTTCTTC. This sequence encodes CATSTRHSTHNEQFF.

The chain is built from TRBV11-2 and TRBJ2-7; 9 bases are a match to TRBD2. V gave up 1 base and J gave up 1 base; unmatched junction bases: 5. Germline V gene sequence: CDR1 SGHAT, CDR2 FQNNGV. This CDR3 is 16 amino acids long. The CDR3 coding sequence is TGTGCCAGCAGCTTAGCACTAGCGGGTTCGTCCTACGAGCAGTACTTC. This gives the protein CASSLALAGSSYEQYF.